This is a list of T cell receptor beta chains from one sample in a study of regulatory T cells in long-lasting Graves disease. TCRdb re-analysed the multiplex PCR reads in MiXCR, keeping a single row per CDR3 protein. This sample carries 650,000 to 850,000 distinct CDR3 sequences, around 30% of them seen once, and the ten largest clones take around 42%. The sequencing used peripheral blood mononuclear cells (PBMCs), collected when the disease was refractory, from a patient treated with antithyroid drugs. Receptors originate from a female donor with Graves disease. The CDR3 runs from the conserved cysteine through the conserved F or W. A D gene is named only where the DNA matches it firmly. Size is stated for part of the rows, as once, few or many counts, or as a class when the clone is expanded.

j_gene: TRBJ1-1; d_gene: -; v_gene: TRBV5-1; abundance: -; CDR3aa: CASTRGTSANTEAFF; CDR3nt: TGCGCCAGCACCCGGGGGACAAGCGCTAACACTGAAGCGTTCTTT
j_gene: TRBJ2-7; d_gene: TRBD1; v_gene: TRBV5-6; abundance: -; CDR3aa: CASSYDRGFYEQYF; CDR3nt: TGTGCCAGCAGCTACGACAGGGGCTTCTACGAGCAGTACTTC
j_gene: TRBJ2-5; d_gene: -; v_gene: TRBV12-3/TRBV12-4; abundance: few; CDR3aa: CASSHSRTAETQYF; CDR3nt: TGTGCCAGCAGTCACTCCCGTACGGCGGAGACCCAGTACTTC
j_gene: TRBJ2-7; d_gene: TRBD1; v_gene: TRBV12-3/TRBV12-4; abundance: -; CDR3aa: CASSPRDSPYEQYF; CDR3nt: TGTGCCAGCAGTCCTCGGGACAGCCCCTACGAGCAGTACTTC
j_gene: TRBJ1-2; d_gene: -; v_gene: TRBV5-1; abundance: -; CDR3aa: CASSLDSGGGYTF; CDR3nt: TGCGCCAGCAGCTTGGACAGTGGAGGCGGCTACACCTTC
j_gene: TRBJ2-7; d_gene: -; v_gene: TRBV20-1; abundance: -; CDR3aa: CSARGQDVYEQYF; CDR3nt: TGCAGTGCTAGAGGGCAGGACGTTTACGAGCAGTACTTC
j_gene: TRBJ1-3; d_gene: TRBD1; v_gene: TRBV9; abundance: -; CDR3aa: CASSVGDRVQGSGNTIYF; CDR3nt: TGTGCCAGCAGCGTCGGGGACAGGGTGCAGGGCTCTGGAAACACCATATATTTT
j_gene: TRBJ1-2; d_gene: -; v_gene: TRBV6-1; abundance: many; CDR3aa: CASSDSLRQRGYTF; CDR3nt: TGTGCCAGCAGTGACTCACTTAGACAGCGGGGCTACACCTTC
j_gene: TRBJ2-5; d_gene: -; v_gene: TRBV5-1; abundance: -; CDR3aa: CASTSYLGRKLQETQYF; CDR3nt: TGCGCCAGCACCTCGTACCTAGGACGGAAGCTCCAAGAGACCCAGTACTTC
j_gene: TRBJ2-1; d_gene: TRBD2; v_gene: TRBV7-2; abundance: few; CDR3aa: CASSSFGWVAGSNEQFF; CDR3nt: TGTGCCAGCAGCTCCTTTGGGTGGGTAGCGGGCAGCAATGAGCAGTTCTTC
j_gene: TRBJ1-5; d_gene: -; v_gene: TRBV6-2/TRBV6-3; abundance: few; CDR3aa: CASRRGDNQPQHF; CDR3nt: TGTGCCAGCAGACGCGGGGACAATCAGCCCCAGCATTTT
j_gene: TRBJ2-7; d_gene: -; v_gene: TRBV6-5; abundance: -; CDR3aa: CASSYATGEQYF; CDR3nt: TGTGCCAGCAGTTACGCGACCGGGGAGCAGTACTTC
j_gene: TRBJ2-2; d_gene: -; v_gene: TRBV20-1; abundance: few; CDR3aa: CSAREGSRDTGELFF; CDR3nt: TGCAGTGCTAGAGAGGGCAGCCGGGACACCGGGGAGCTGTTTTTT
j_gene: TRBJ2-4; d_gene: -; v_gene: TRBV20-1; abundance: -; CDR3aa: CSAMGEMGNIQYF; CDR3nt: TGCAGTGCTATGGGGGAGATGGGGAACATTCAGTACTTC
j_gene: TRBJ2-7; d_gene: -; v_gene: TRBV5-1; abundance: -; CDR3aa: CASSLVAGSPYEQYF; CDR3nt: TGCGCCAGCAGCTTGGTTGCGGGAAGCCCCTACGAGCAGTACTTC
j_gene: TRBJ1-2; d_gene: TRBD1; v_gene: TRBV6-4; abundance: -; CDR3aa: CASSDGTGLRTF; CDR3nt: TGTGCCAGCAGTGATGGGACAGGCCTTCGCACCTTC
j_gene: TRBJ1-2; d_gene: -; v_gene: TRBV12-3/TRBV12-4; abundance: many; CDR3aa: CASSLRGGLVGYTF; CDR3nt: TGTGCCAGCAGTTTAAGGGGGGGATTGGTTGGCTACACCTTC
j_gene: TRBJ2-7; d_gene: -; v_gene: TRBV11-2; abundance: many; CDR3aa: CASSKGGSYEQYF; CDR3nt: TGTGCCAGCAGCAAAGGGGGCTCCTACGAGCAGTACTTC
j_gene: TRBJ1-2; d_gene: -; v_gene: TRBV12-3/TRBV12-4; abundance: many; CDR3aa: CASSLGRDRPSYGYTF; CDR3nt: TGTGCCAGCAGTTTAGGGCGGGACCGACCCTCCTATGGCTACACCTTC
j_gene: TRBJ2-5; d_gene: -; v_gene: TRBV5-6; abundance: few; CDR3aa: CASSLGQFQETQYF; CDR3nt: TGTGCCAGCAGCTTAGGGCAGTTCCAAGAGACCCAGTACTTC
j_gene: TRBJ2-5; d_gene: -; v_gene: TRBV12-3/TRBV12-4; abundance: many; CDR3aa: CASSLARGRETQYF; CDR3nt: TGTGCCAGCAGTTTAGCCCGGGGCAGAGAGACCCAGTACTTC
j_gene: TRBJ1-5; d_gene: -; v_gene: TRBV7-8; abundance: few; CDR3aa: CASSLARQGNQPQHF; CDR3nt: TGTGCCAGCAGCTTAGCGCGTCAGGGGAATCAGCCCCAGCATTTT
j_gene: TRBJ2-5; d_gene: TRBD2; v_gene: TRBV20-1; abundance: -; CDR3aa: CSALAGGPRETQYF; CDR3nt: TGCAGTGCGTTGGCGGGAGGGCCCCGGGAGACCCAGTACTTC
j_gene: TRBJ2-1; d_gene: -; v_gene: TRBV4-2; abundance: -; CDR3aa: CASSQDWAEQFF; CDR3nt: TGTGCCAGCAGCCAAGATTGGGCTGAGCAGTTCTTC
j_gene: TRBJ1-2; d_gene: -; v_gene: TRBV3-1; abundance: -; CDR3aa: CASSQEGTPYGYTF; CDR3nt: TGTGCCAGCAGCCAAGAGGGGACCCCTTATGGCTACACCTTC
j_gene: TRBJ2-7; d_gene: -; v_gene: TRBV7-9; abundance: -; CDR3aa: CASSSGRNRQFEQYF; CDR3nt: TGTGCCAGCAGCTCAGGACGTAATCGACAGTTTGAGCAGTACTTC
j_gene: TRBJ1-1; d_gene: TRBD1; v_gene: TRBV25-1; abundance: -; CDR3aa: CASSESTRQGDTEAFF; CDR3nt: TGTGCCAGCAGTGAATCAACGAGACAGGGGGACACTGAAGCTTTCTTT
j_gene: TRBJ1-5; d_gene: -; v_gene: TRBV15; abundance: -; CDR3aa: CATSRGDLRNQPQHF; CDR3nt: TGTGCCACCAGCAGAGGAGATTTGCGCAATCAGCCCCAGCATTTT
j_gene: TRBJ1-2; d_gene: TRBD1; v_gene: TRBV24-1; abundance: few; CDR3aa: CATSDDGQGRYTF; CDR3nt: TGTGCCACCAGTGATGATGGACAGGGACGCTACACCTTC
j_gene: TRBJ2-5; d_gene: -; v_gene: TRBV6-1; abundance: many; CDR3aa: CASSPDRRMGETQYF; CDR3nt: TGTGCCAGCAGCCCCGATCGACGGATGGGAGAGACCCAGTACTTC
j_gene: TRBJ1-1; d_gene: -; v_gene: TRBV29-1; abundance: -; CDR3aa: CSVSGGSNTEAFF; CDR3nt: TGCAGCGTCTCGGGGGGGTCGAACACTGAAGCTTTCTTT
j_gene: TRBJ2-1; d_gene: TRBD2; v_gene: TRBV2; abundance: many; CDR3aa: CASRPRGGDSYNEQFF; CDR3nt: TGTGCCAGCAGACCCCGGGGGGGTGACTCCTACAATGAGCAGTTCTTC
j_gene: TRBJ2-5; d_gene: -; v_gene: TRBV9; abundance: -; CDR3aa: CASSVGAGSPETQYF; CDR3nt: TGTGCCAGCAGCGTAGGGGCAGGATCCCCAGAGACCCAGTACTTC
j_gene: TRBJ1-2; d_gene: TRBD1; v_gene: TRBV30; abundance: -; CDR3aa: CAWSQQGALTGSSAGGYTF; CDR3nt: TGTGCCTGGAGTCAACAGGGTGCGCTGACAGGGAGCTCCGCCGGTGGCTACACCTTC